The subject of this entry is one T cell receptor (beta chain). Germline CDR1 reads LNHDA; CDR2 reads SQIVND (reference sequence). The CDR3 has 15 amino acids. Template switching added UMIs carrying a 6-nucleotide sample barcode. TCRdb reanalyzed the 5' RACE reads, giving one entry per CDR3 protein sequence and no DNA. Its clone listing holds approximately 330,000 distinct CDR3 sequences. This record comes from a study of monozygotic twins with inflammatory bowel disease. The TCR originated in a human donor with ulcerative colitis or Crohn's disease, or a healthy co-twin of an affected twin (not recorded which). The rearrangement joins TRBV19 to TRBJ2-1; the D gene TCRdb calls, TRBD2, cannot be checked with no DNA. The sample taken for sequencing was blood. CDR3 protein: CASSMGLAVYNEQFF.